These 28 T cell receptor beta chains were all obtained from the same sample, sequenced in a study of CD8 T cells in ankylosing spondylitis listed by TCRdb under 2017. Library method: 5' RACE. The sequencing machine was an Illumina HiSeq 2500. TCRdb reran the public reads through fastp at Q25 and MiXCR, keeping productive beta chains. All rows with the same CDR3 protein become a single entry with the most common DNA and genes. This sample is represented by tens of thousands of distinct CDR3 sequences; around 25% of them were singletons. Of the sample, around 59% falls within the top ten clones. Sequenced: blood, either unsorted or a sorted T cell fraction (not recorded which). These receptors were taken from a male donor with ankylosing spondylitis or in good health (not recorded which).

This clonotype was counted a few times. CDR3 region: CASSTDPGQGNTIYF. The CDR3 nucleotides are TGCGCCAGCAGCACCGACCCGGGACAGGGAAACACCATATATTTT. The V gene is TRBV5-1, the J gene TRBJ1-3; 7 bases fit TRBD1. This CDR3 is built from 15 residues. The germline CDR1 and CDR2 sequences are SGHRS and YFSETQ. V dropped 4 bases and J dropped 4; count of bases not matched to a gene: 8.

This sequence joins TRBV7-8 and TRBJ1-3; D gene ambiguous. The germline CDR1 and CDR2 sequences are SGHVS and FQNEAQ. The CDR3 covers 14 residues. Trimming pared 1 base from V and 0 bases from J, leaving 4 bases between. In nucleotides, the CDR3 is TGTGCCAGCAGCTTAGGCAGCTCTGGAAACACCATATATTTT. It translates to CASSLGSSGNTIYF. Based on the CDR3 plus reference TRBV7-8 and TRBJ1-3, the full variable domain is GAGVSQSPRYKVAKRGQDVALRCDPISGHVSLFWYQQALGQGPEFLTYFQNEAQLDKSGLPSDRFFAERPEGSVSTLKIQRTQQEDSAVYLCASSLGSSGNTIYFGEGSWLTVV.

CDR3 sequence (DNA): TGCGCCAGCAGCCAACCACTAGGGACAGGCCCGAACACCGGGGAGCTGTTTTTT. Its protein product is CASSQPLGTGPNTGELFF. The chain couples TRBV5-1 to TRBJ2-2; 8 bases agree with TRBD1. Per germline, CDR1 SGHRS and CDR2 YFSETQ. J lost 0 bases, V lost 4 bases, and 11 bases had no gene match. This CDR3 is built from 18 residues.

Only one count was recorded for this clonotype. This chain uses TRBV5-1 with TRBJ1-4, with unresolved D. V was pared by 0 bases and J by 3 bases, with 9 bases between. The CDR3 totals 15 residues. CDR1 SGHRS and CDR2 YFSETQ come from the germline V gene. The DNA for the CDR3 is TGCGCCAGCAGCTTGGTTGGGGTTCCTAATGAAAAACTGTTTTTT. Protein product: CASSLVGVPNEKLFF.

V gene TRBV2 combines with J gene TRBJ1-2; 7 bases line up with TRBD1. The CDR3 is made up of 13 amino acids. V was clipped by 6 bases and J by 8 bases; unmatched bases: 9. The germline V gene encodes CDR1 SNHLY and CDR2 FYNNEI. The CDR3 protein is CASSKLQGQGYTF. The CDR3 coding sequence is TGTGCCAGCAGCAAACTTCAGGGACAGGGCTACACCTTC.

Ten or more counts support this clonotype. The germline gene is not matched at one end of the junction; a read error may be the cause. The chain is built from TRBV5-1 and TRBJ1-1; D is ambiguous. Germline assignment: CDR1 SGHRS and CDR2 YFSETQ. The CDR3 loop spans 13 amino acids. CDR3 bases: TGTGCCAGCAGCTTAGTGGTGAACACTGAAGCTTTCTTT. Protein product: CASSLVVNTEAFF.

The J gene is TRBJ1-4, the V gene TRBV29-1; D remains unclear. Germline V gene sequence: CDR1 SQVTM, CDR2 ANQGSEA. Trimming shortened V by 2 bases and J by 3 bases, and 7 bases separated the two germline ends. The CDR3 loop spans 13 amino acids. This CDR3 is CSVERGSNEKLFF. In DNA form, the CDR3 reads TGCAGCGTTGAAAGAGGGTCTAATGAAAAACTGTTTTTT.

The CDR3 here is CATSRLLAGNVLETQYF. Here the CDR3 DNA reads TGTGCCACCAGCAGATTGCTAGCGGGGAACGTGTTAGAGACCCAGTACTTC. The chain couples TRBV15 to TRBJ2-5, with TRBD2 matching 9 bases. The CDR3 loop spans 17 amino acids. CDR1 is LNHNV and CDR2 is YYDKDF in the germline V gene (reference sequence). J lost 4 bases, V lost 2 bases, and 11 bases had no gene match.

The chain has TRBV5-1 and TRBJ1-2; TRBD1 matches at 11 bases. The CDR3 totals 15 residues. Germline V gene lookup returns CDR1 SGHRS and CDR2 YFSETQ. Unmatched junction bases numbered 6, after V lost 4 bases and J lost 4 bases. CDR3 in amino acids: CASSARTGGAYGYTF. The DNA of the CDR3 is TGCGCCAGCAGCGCGCGGACAGGGGGCGCCTATGGCTACACCTTC.

V gene TRBV28 combines with J gene TRBJ1-1; 7 bases agree with TRBD1. The CDR3 spans 14 residues. CDR1 and CDR2 from the germline V gene are MDHEN and SYDVKM. After removal of 6 bases from V and 1 base from J, the junction contained 5 bases not matched to a gene. CDR3 region: CASSQTGRNTEAFF. The DNA of the CDR3 is TGTGCCAGCAGCCAGACAGGGAGGAACACTGAAGCTTTCTTT.

The CDR3 nucleotides are TGTGCCAGCAGCCAAGATGGCCTCGGGCAGTTCTTC. Translated, it gives CASSQDGLGQFF. The chain combines TRBV3-1 with TRBJ2-1; D uncertain. Germline V gene lookup returns CDR1 LGHDT and CDR2 YNNKEL (reference sequence). Trimming removed 0 bases from V and 12 bases from J, with 9 bases in between. This CDR3 is built from 12 residues.

The chain joins TRBV9 to TRBJ2-4, with 8 bases fitting TRBD1. The CDR3 is 14 residues long. Germline V gene data show CDR1 as SGDLS and CDR2 as YYNGEE. Losses at the gene ends were 7 bases for V and 6 bases for J; bases not matched to a gene: 9. The CDR3: CASGATGVGNIQYF. CDR3 DNA sequence: TGTGCCAGCGGGGCGACAGGGGTAGGAAACATTCAGTACTTC. Based on the CDR3 plus reference TRBV9 and TRBJ2-4, the full variable domain is DSGVTQTPKHLITATGQRVTLRCSPRSGDLSVYWYQQSLDQGLQFLIQYYNGEERAKGNILERFSAQQFPDLHSELNLSSLELGDSALYFCASGATGVGNIQYFGAGTRLSVL.

This clonotype was seen a handful of times. The V gene is TRBV5-1, the J gene TRBJ1-2; the D gene is possibly TRBD1 (5 bases). CDR1 SGHRS and CDR2 YFSETQ come from the germline V gene. The CDR3 has 15 residues. Trimming removed 0 bases at V and 4 bases at J, with 13 bases between. DNA for the CDR3: TGCGCCAGCAGCTTGGGGGGCGCAGGATCCTATGGCTACACCTTC. Amino acids: CASSLGGAGSYGYTF. The whole variable domain, remainder taken from reference TRBV5-1 and TRBJ1-2, is KAGVTQTPRYLIKTRGQQVTLSCSPISGHRSVSWYQQTPGQGLQFLFEYFSETQRNKGNFPGRFSGRQFSNSRSEMNVSTLELGDSALYLCASSLGGAGSYGYTFGSGTRLTVV.

The chain couples TRBV13 to TRBJ2-5; 8 bases are a match to TRBD2. The CDR3 length is 16 residues. The V gene's germline CDR1 is PRHDT and CDR2 FYEKMQ (reference sequence). The V and J ends lost 3 bases and 7 bases, in that order; junction bases with no gene match: 13. The CDR3 coding sequence is TGTGCCAGCAGCTTGAATACGGGGGGGCGGTGGAGGACCCAGTACTTC. Residues: CASSLNTGGRWRTQYF.

The chain recombines TRBV11-2 with TRBJ1-1, with D possibly matching TRBD1 (6 bases). Trimming pared 2 bases from V and 3 bases from J, leaving 16 bases between. This CDR3 region has 16 residues. In germline, CDR1 is SGHAT, CDR2 FQNNGV. CDR3 coding DNA: TGTGCCAGCAGCTTATTTGGGGGCGTTTCGGACACTGAAGCTTTCTTT. As protein: CASSLFGGVSDTEAFF.

The genes are TRBV29-1 and TRBJ2-5; 10 nucleotides line up with TRBD2. There are 14 residues in the CDR3. Germline CDR1 is SQVTM and CDR2 is ANQGSEA. The trim removed 4 bases at V and 5 bases at J, leaving 7 bases unmatched. The CDR3 region is CSVGLAGEGETQYF. CDR3 nucleotide sequence: TGCAGCGTTGGGCTAGCGGGGGAAGGGGAGACCCAGTACTTC.

This chain joins TRBV7-9 and TRBJ2-2, with D possibly being TRBD2 (5 bases). Trimming pared 2 bases from V and 7 bases from J, leaving 8 bases between. This CDR3 is built from 13 residues. CDR1 is SEHNR, CDR2 FQNEAQ, per germline (reference sequence). This CDR3 reads CASSLNAGGELFF. CDR3 DNA sequence: TGTGCCAGCAGCTTAAACGCGGGCGGGGAGCTGTTTTTT.

A few counts support this clonotype. V gene TRBV5-1 combines with J gene TRBJ2-3; 7 bases map to TRBD2. The junction had 4 bases not matched to a gene; V was cut back by 0 bases and J by 3 bases. CDR3 size: 15 residues. Germline CDR1 reads SGHRS; CDR2 reads YFSETQ. Here the CDR3 DNA reads TGCGCCAGCAGCTTGGGCGGGAGTTTGACAGATACGCAGTATTTT. The encoded protein is CASSLGGSLTDTQYF. Full variable domain (remainder filled in from reference TRBV5-1 and TRBJ2-3): KAGVTQTPRYLIKTRGQQVTLSCSPISGHRSVSWYQQTPGQGLQFLFEYFSETQRNKGNFPGRFSGRQFSNSRSEMNVSTLELGDSALYLCASSLGGSLTDTQYFGPGTRLTVL.

The chain couples TRBV29-1 to TRBJ2-3; D possibly corresponds to TRBD2 (6 bases). V lost 7 bases, J lost 4 bases, and 9 bases lay in between. Germline V gives CDR1 SQVTM, CDR2 ANQGSEA. CDR3 length: 11 residues. The CDR3 DNA sequence: TGCAGCGCCCGGGAGCCAGATACGCAGTATTTT. Protein: CSAREPDTQYF.

This clonotype has more than one count but fewer than ten. The gene calls are TRBV20-1 and TRBJ2-3; D is possibly TRBD1 (6 bases). The V end was cut by 0 bases, the J end by 0 bases, with 10 bases between. Germline assignment: CDR1 DFQATT and CDR2 SNEGSKA (reference sequence). The CDR3 length is 15 residues. This CDR3 is CSARDLGASTDTQYF. The DNA for the CDR3 is TGCAGTGCTAGAGATCTGGGGGCGAGCACAGATACGCAGTATTTT.

This clonotype came up a few times. The rearrangement joins TRBV5-1 to TRBJ2-3, with 7 nucleotides matching TRBD2. This CDR3 contains 16 residues. CDR1 and CDR2 (germline): SGHRS, YFSETQ. V gave up 2 bases and J gave up 3 bases; unmatched junction bases: 9. In DNA, the CDR3 is TGCGCCAGCAGCTTAGATACGACGGGAGGAACAGATACGCAGTATTTT. The encoded protein is CASSLDTTGGTDTQYF.

V usage is TRBV7-9 and J usage is TRBJ1-1; D unresolved. Trimming shortened V by 2 bases and J by 3 bases, and 10 bases separated the two germline ends. CDR1 SEHNR and CDR2 FQNEAQ come from the germline V gene (reference sequence). The CDR3 contains 14 residues. As DNA, the CDR3 is TGTGCCAGCAGCTTACAACCCGGGGACACTGAAGCTTTCTTT. This encodes CASSLQPGDTEAFF.

This clonotype was recorded a few times. This sequence joins TRBV29-1 and TRBJ1-1; 7 nucleotides agree with TRBD1. Germline assignment: CDR1 SQVTM and CDR2 ANQGSEA. J was trimmed by 4 bases and V by 7 bases; bases with no gene match: 3. CDR3 size: 11 residues. CDR3 region: CSARDSTEAFF. The CDR3 DNA reads as TGCAGCGCCAGGGACAGCACTGAAGCTTTCTTT.

The CDR3 bases are TGTGCCAGCAGTGAGACCGACGGACAGGGTCCCAACGAGCAGTACTTC. Translating it yields CASSETDGQGPNEQYF. This chain connects TRBV6-1 to TRBJ2-7, with TRBD1 identical over 8 bases. V dropped 3 bases and J dropped 5; count of bases not matched to a gene: 12. This CDR3 is built from 16 residues. Germline V lookup: CDR1 MNHNS, CDR2 SASEGT.

V and J are TRBV5-1 and TRBJ2-2; 8 positions agree with TRBD2. V shed 4 bases and J 1 base; nucleotides not matched to a gene: 9. CDR1 is SGHRS and CDR2 is YFSETQ in the germline V gene. The CDR3 totals 17 residues. The CDR3 region has the DNA TGCGCCAGCAGCGGCGGGAGGCAGGGGAAGAACACCGGGGAGCTGTTTTTT. Translated, it gives CASSGGRQGKNTGELFF. Based on the CDR3 plus reference TRBV5-1 and TRBJ2-2, the full variable domain is KAGVTQTPRYLIKTRGQQVTLSCSPISGHRSVSWYQQTPGQGLQFLFEYFSETQRNKGNFPGRFSGRQFSNSRSEMNVSTLELGDSALYLCASSGGRQGKNTGELFFGEGSRLTVL.

This clonotype was counted between two and nine times. The chain joins TRBV20-1 to TRBJ1-5; D gene unclear. The V and J ends lost 5 bases and 2 bases respectively, with 10 bases between them. CDR1 is DFQATT, CDR2 SNEGSKA, per germline (reference sequence). The CDR3 is 13 residues long. The CDR3, as DNA: TGCAGTGCTCGAATCGAGGGCAATCAGCCCCAGCATTTT. Residues: CSARIEGNQPQHF.

The CDR3 spells CATSGGQGHNEQFF. In nucleotides, the CDR3 is TGTGCCACCAGTGGAGGACAGGGCCACAATGAGCAGTTCTTC. The gene calls are TRBV24-1 and TRBJ2-1; 8 bases fit TRBD1. This CDR3 region has 14 residues. V trimming: 5 bases; J trimming: 5 bases; junction bases outside the gene matches: 4. Looked up from germline, CDR1 is KGHDR and CDR2 is SFDVKD.

V usage is TRBV5-1 and J usage is TRBJ1-1, with 8 positions matching TRBD1. Trimming at V came to 4 bases and at J to 5 bases, leaving 7 bases not matched to a gene. The CDR3 is made up of 14 amino acids. The V gene's germline CDR1 is SGHRS and CDR2 YFSETQ. CDR3: CASSVQGGSTEAFF. CDR3 sequence (DNA): TGCGCCAGCAGCGTACAGGGGGGTAGTACTGAAGCTTTCTTT.